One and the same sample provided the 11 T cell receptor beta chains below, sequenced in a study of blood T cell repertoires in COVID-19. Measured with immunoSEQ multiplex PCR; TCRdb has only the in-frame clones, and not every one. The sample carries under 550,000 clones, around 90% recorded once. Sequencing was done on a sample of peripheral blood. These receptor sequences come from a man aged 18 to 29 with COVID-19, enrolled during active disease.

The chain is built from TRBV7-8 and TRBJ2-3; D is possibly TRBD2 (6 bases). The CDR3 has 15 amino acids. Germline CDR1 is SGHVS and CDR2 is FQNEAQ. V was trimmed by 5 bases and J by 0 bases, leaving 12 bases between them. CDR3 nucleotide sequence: TGTGCCAGCAGCCGGCGGGAAGTCAGCACAGATACGCAGTATTTT. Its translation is CASSRREVSTDTQYF.

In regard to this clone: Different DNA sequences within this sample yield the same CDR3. The CDR3 protein is CASSLRGGPNNEQFF. DNA of the CDR3: TGCGCCAGCAGCTTACGGGGGGGCCCCAACAATGAGCAGTTCTTC. The chain carries TRBV5-1 and TRBJ2-1, with 8 bases fitting TRBD2. The ends lost 2 bases at V and 5 bases at J; junction bases unmatched: 6. Per the germline V gene, CDR1 is SGHRS and CDR2 is YFSETQ. The CDR3 loop spans 15 amino acids.

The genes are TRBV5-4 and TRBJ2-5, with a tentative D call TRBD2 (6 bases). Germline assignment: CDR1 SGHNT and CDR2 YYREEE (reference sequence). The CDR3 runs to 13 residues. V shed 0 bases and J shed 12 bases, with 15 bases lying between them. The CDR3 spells CASSLVLGGEKYF. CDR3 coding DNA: TGTGCCAGCAGCTTGGTCCTGGGCGGGGAGAAGTACTTC.

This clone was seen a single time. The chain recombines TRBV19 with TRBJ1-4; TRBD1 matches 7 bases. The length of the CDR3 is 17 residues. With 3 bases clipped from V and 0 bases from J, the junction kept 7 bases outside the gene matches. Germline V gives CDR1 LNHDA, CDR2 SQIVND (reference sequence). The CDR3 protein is CASSIQGVAATNEKLFF. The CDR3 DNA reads TGTGCCAGTAGTATCCAGGGGGTGGCTGCAACTAATGAAAAACTGTTTTTT.

The CDR3, as DNA: TGTGCCAGCAGCTTACAACAGGCAGATACGCAGTATTTT. Its protein product is CASSLQQADTQYF. This sequence joins TRBV7-8 and TRBJ2-3, with TRBD1 as a possible D gene (5 bases). Germline CDR1 is SGHVS and CDR2 is FQNEAQ. The CDR3 has 13 residues. Deletions cut 2 bases from V and 4 bases from J, with 7 bases between.

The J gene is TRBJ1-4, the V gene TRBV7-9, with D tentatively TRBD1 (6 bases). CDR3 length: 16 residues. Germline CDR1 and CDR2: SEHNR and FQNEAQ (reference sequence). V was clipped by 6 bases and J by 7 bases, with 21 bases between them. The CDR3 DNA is TGTGCCAGCAGTTATAGACTCCCAGGGGCGCGTGAAAAACTGTTTTTT. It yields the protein CASSYRLPGAREKLFF.

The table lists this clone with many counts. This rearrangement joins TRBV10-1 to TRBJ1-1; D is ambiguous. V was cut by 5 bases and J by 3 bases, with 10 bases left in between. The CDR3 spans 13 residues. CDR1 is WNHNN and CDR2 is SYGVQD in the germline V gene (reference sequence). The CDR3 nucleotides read TGCGCCAGCAGTCCCGCGGGTGACACTGAAGCTTTCTTT. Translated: CASSPAGDTEAFF.

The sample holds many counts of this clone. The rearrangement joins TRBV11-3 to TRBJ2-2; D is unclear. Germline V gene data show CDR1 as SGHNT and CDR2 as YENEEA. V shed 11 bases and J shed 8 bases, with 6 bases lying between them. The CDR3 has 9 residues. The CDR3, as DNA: TGTGCCCCTTTTGGGGAGCTGTTTTTT. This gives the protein CAPFGELFF.

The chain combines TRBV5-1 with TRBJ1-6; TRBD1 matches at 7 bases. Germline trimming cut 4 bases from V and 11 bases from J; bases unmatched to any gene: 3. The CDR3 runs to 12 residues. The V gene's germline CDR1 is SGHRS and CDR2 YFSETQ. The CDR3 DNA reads TGCGCCAGCAGCAGGGACAGTCCACCCCTCCACTTT. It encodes CASSRDSPPLHF. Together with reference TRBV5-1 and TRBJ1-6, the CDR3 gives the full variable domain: KAGVTQTPRYLIKTRGQQVTLSCSPISGHRSVSWYQQTPGQGLQFLFEYFSETQRNKGNFPGRFSGRQFSNSRSEMNVSTLELGDSALYLCASSRDSPPLHFGNGTRLTVT.

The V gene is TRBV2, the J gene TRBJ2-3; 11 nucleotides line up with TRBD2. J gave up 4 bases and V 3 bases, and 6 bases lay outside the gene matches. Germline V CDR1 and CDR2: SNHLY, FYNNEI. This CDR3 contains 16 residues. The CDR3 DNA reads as TGTGCCAGCAGTGAGGGACTAGCGGTGACGGCAGATACGCAGTATTTT. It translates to CASSEGLAVTADTQYF.

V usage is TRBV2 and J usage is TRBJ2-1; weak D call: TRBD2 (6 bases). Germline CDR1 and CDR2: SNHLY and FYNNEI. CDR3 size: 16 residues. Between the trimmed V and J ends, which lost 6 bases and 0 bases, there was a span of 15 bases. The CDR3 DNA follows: TGTGCCAGCAGCCGCAGACTAGTGAGCTCCTACAATGAGCAGTTCTTC. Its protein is CASSRRLVSSYNEQFF.